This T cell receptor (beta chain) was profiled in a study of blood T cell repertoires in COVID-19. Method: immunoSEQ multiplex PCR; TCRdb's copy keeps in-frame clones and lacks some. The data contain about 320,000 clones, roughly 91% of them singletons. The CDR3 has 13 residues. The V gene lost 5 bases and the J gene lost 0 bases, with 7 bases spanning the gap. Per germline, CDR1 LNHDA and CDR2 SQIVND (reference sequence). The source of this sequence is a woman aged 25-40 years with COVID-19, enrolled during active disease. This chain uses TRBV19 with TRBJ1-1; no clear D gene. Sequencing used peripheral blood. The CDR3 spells CASSATVNTEAFF. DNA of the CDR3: TGTGCCAGTAGTGCTACAGTGAACACTGAAGCTTTCTTT. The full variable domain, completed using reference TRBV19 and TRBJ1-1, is DGGITQSPKYLFRKEGQNVTLSCEQNLNHDAMYWYRQDPGQGLRLIYYSQIVNDFQKGDIAEGYSVSREKKESFPLTVTSAQKNPTAFYLCASSATVNTEAFFGQGTRLTVV.